One and the same sample provided the 6 T cell receptor beta chains below, sequenced in a study of T cells in Graves' hyperthyroidism and ophthalmopathy. Authors of the study amplified TCR beta CDR3 regions from RNA transcripts. Initially, a first-round RT-PCR of the TCR CDR3 employed the HTBI primer set. Using its own MiXCR run on the multiplex PCR reads, TCRdb lists one record per CDR3 protein. The sample holds more than 300,000 distinct CDR3 sequences; under 20% are singletons and the top ten take 40% to 45%. The sample was blood. Receptors were obtained from a man younger than 30 with Graves' ophthalmopathy.

There are many counts of this clonotype. The genes are TRBV12-3 or TRBV12-4 and TRBJ1-1; D ambiguous. The CDR3 has 14 amino acids. Trimming pared 6 bases from V and 5 bases from J, leaving 16 bases between. CDR3 nucleotides: TGTGCCAGCAGCCTACTCCTACCTGGGACTGAAGCTTTCTTT. Protein product: CASSLLLPGTEAFF.

This clonotype was found many times. The rearrangement uses TRBV24-1 and TRBJ2-5; D ambiguous. Per germline, CDR1 KGHDR and CDR2 SFDVKD. The CDR3 has 15 residues. The ends were cut back, 4 bases at V and 2 bases at J, with 13 bases in the middle. As DNA, the CDR3 is TGTGCCACCAGTGAGGTTGGAACGGATCAAGAGACCCAGTACTTC. This encodes CATSEVGTDQETQYF.

This clonotype came up many times. This chain joins TRBV28 and TRBJ1-2, with D unresolved. The CDR3 runs 11 residues. Germline loops: CDR1 MDHEN, CDR2 SYDVKM. Trimming cost V 6 bases and J 7 bases, with 9 bases left between them. The DNA of the CDR3 is TGTGCCAGCAGACAAGATAGTGGCTACACCTTC. The encoded protein is CASRQDSGYTF.

The table lists this clonotype with a few counts. This chain links TRBV27 with TRBJ1-1; 8 bases agree with TRBD1. CDR3 length: 16 amino acids. Germline loops: CDR1 MNHEY, CDR2 SMNVEV (reference sequence). With V trimmed by 6 bases and J by 7 bases, 16 bases remained unmatched. As DNA, the CDR3 is TGTGCCAGCAGAAACGACAGGGGTCCTCCAGTCGGTGAAGCTTTCTTT. Translation: CASRNDRGPPVGEAFF.

This chain links TRBV15 with TRBJ2-2; D may be TRBD1 (5 bases). Germline V gene sequence: CDR1 LNHNV, CDR2 YYDKDF (reference sequence). The CDR3 sequence is 14 residues long. The V end lost 1 base, the J end lost 10 bases, and 13 bases lay between the germline ends. CDR3 in amino acids: CATSRVVGAEELFF. Here the CDR3 DNA reads TGTGCCACCAGCAGAGTGGTAGGGGCTGAGGAGCTGTTTTTT.

Ten or more counts support this clonotype. The CDR3 loop is CASSQEGDRGHEQYF. Here the CDR3 DNA reads TGCGCCAGCAGCCAGGAGGGGGACAGGGGGCACGAGCAGTACTTC. This chain joins TRBV5-1 and TRBJ2-7, with 12 bases matching TRBD1. CDR3 length: 15 residues. The trim removed 4 bases at V and 5 bases at J, leaving 7 bases unmatched. Germline V gene data show CDR1 as SGHRS and CDR2 as YFSETQ.